The clone carrying this TCR beta chain was found a few times. The target antigen is unknown. The sample belongs to a study of OX40 agonist ivuxolimab in advanced cancers. In the study overall: Patients took ivuxolimab, an agonistic anti-OX40 (CD134) antibody. Three partial responders included one hepatocellular carcinoma patient and two cutaneous melanoma patients. Study-wide points: It was also the case that some nonresponders had low normalized T-cell clonal expansion. On average, a greater number of expanded clones characterised CD8+ T cells relative to CD4+.

Sequencing used immunoSEQ multiplex PCR; TCRdb keeps in-frame clones, though not all of them. The data hold about 42,000 clones, with approximately 92% observed a single time. The source material was CD4+ or CD8+ T cells sorted from blood, sampled in a trial of the OX40 agonist ivuxolimab. The origin of this receptor is an adult with an advanced solid tumor such as melanoma, head and neck, liver or kidney cancer.

CDR3 protein: CASSRGGFQETQYF. CDR3 coding DNA: TGTGCCAGCAGCAGGGGGGGATTTCAAGAGACCCAGTACTTC. The chain has TRBV11-2 and TRBJ2-5, with TRBD2 as a possible D gene (7 bases). Trimming took off 5 bases at V and 2 bases at J, with 12 bases between the two ends. CDR1 is SGHAT, CDR2 FQNNGV, per germline. The CDR3 extends over 14 amino acids.